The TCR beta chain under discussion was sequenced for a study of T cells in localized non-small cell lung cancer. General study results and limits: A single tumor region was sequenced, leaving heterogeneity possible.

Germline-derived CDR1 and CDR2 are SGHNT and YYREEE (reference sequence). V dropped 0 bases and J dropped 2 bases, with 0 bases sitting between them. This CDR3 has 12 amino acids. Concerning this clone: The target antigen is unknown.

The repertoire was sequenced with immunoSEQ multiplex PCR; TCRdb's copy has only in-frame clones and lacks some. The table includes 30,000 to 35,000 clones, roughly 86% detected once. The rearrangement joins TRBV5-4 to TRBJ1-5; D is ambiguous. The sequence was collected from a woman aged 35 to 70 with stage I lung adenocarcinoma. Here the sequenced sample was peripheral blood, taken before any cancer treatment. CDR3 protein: CASSLGNQPQHF. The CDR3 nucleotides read TGTGCCAGCAGCTTGGGCAATCAGCCCCAGCATTTT.